Below, 16 T cell receptor beta chains from the same sample are listed, as sequenced in a study of response to subunit inactivated influenza vaccine. TCRdb redid the calling of the RT-PCR reads with MiXCR, one entry per CDR3 protein. The table includes under 800,000 distinct CDR3 sequences, over 11% detected once. This material consisted of PBMCs from blood, taken less than 15 days before vaccination. The receptor set was obtained from a man aged 50 to 59 who received an inactivated influenza vaccine.

The genes are TRBV29-1 and TRBJ2-7; tentatively, D is TRBD2 (6 bases). CDR1 is SQVTM and CDR2 is ANQGSEA in the germline V gene. V lost 5 bases, J lost 2 bases, and 13 bases lay in between. The CDR3 is 13 residues long. Here the CDR3 DNA reads TGCAGCGTTAAGGAGGGACGGACCTACGAGCAGTACTTC. Its protein is CSVKEGRTYEQYF.

The sample holds many counts of this clonotype. The chain carries TRBV7-9 and TRBJ2-3, with D perhaps TRBD1 (5 bases). CDR1 SEHNR and CDR2 FQNEAQ come from the germline V gene (reference sequence). With 5 bases removed from V and 0 bases from J, the gap between germline ends came to 15 bases. CDR3 length: 16 amino acids. CDR3 nucleotides: TGTGCCAGCAGCCCTTTCCTTACAGGAAGCACAGATACGCAGTATTTT. Translated, it gives CASSPFLTGSTDTQYF.

A few counts support this clonotype. The chain links TRBV28 to TRBJ1-5; the D gene is possibly TRBD1 (5 bases). This CDR3 contains 15 residues. The germline CDR1 and CDR2 sequences are MDHEN and SYDVKM. Trimming pared 3 bases from V and 2 bases from J, leaving 11 bases between. The CDR3: CASSFQGMGNQPQHF. The CDR3 DNA reads as TGTGCCAGCAGTTTTCAGGGTATGGGCAATCAGCCCCAGCATTTT.

The chain recombines TRBV4-3 with TRBJ1-1; D is ambiguous. CDR1 and CDR2 from the germline V gene are LGHNA and YSLEER. V was trimmed by 2 bases and J by 1 base, leaving 11 bases between them. The CDR3 is 15 residues long. CDR3 nucleotide sequence: TGCGCCAGCAGCCAATCGGGAGCACCGAACACTGAAGCTTTCTTT. This translates into CASSQSGAPNTEAFF.

There are a few counts of this clonotype. The chain carries TRBV7-2 and TRBJ2-2; D is undetermined. The CDR3 sequence is 15 residues long. V lost 1 base and J lost 6, with 12 bases in between. The V gene's germline CDR1 is SGHTA and CDR2 FQGNSA. CDR3 nucleotides: TGTGCCAGCAGCTTAGGGTTTAGGCTGGCCGGGGAGCTGTTTTTT. It codes for CASSLGFRLAGELFF.

This clonotype was seen more than once but under ten times. The V gene is TRBV19, the J gene TRBJ1-1; a possible D gene is TRBD1 (5 bases). Germline V lookup: CDR1 LNHDA, CDR2 SQIVND (reference sequence). CDR3 length: 14 amino acids. V lost 5 bases and J 10 bases, leaving 20 bases between the germline ends. CDR3 amino acids: CASSERTQASGAFF. The CDR3 DNA sequence: TGTGCCAGTAGTGAGAGAACACAGGCTTCGGGAGCTTTCTTT.

A few counts support this clonotype. V gene TRBV7-9 combines with J gene TRBJ2-3; D remains ambiguous. Germline CDR1 and CDR2: SEHNR and FQNEAQ (reference sequence). Trimming removed 6 bases from V and 8 bases from J, with 9 bases in between. This CDR3 spans 11 amino acids. CDR3 coding DNA: TGTGCCAGCAGTTTCGAACGTACGCAGTATTTT. Amino acid sequence: CASSFERTQYF.

This clonotype has ten or more counts. The junction departs from germline at one end; a sequencing error may be responsible. This chain connects TRBV5-1 to TRBJ1-4, with no clear D. The CDR3 spans 13 residues. In germline, CDR1 is SGHRS, CDR2 YFSETQ. CDR3 sequence: CASSLATNEKLFF. The CDR3 coding sequence is TGTGCCAGCAGCTTAGCGACTAATGAAAAACTGTTTTTT.

The chain combines TRBV4-3 with TRBJ1-2; D possibly corresponds to TRBD1 (5 bases). Germline assignment: CDR1 LGHNA and CDR2 YSLEER. The V and J ends lost 0 bases and 0 bases respectively, with 14 bases between them. The CDR3 runs to 17 residues. This chain's CDR3 is CASSQDPEGTTNYGYTF. The CDR3 bases are TGCGCCAGCAGCCAAGATCCGGAGGGGACTACTAACTATGGCTACACCTTC.

At least ten counts were recorded for this clonotype. The genes are TRBV4-2 and TRBJ2-5; 12 nucleotides align to TRBD2. The CDR3 loop spans 15 amino acids. From germline, CDR1 is LGHNA and CDR2 YNFKEQ. The ends lost 6 bases at V and 3 bases at J; junction bases unmatched: 5. Written as DNA, the CDR3 is TGTGCCAGCAGTCTTAGACTAGCGGGGGAAGAGACCCAGTACTTC. Its translation is CASSLRLAGEETQYF.

The CDR3 DNA is TGCAGTGCTAGAGCGACCCGACTAGTAGGGAGCGAGCAGTACTTC. This encodes CSARATRLVGSEQYF. The chain links TRBV20-1 to TRBJ2-7, with a weak D call TRBD2 (6 bases). In germline, CDR1 is DFQATT, CDR2 SNEGSKA (reference sequence). The CDR3 covers 15 residues. The V and J ends lost 1 base and 6 bases respectively, with 19 bases between them.

This clonotype was observed many times. J is TRBJ2-3 and V is TRBV27; 9 nucleotides agree with TRBD2. CDR1 MNHEY and CDR2 SMNVEV come from the germline V gene (reference sequence). The CDR3 consists of 15 residues. The trim removed 3 bases at V and 2 bases at J, leaving 3 bases unmatched. CDR3 amino acids: CASSFLAGFTDTQYF. The CDR3 bases are TGTGCCAGCAGTTTCCTAGCGGGGTTCACAGATACGCAGTATTTT.

This clonotype was seen only a few times. CDR3 in amino acids: CASSQDRGLPNTIYF. In DNA, the CDR3 is TGCGCCAGCAGCCAAGATAGGGGGCTACCAAACACCATATATTTT. The chain employs TRBV4-3 and TRBJ1-3, with TRBD1 identical over 7 bases. Germline V lookup: CDR1 LGHNA, CDR2 YSLEER. The CDR3 sequence is 15 residues long. The J segment lost 6 bases and the V segment lost 0 bases, leaving 5 bases of the junction unmatched.

This clonotype occurred many times. The gene calls are TRBV5-1 and TRBJ2-2; no clear D gene. Trimming removed 1 base from V and 0 bases from J, with 7 bases in between. The CDR3 sequence is 15 residues long. Per the germline V gene, CDR1 is SGHRS and CDR2 is YFSETQ. The CDR3 region has the DNA TGCGCCAGCAGCTTGTCACAGTCGAACACCGGGGAGCTGTTTTTT. It is translated as CASSLSQSNTGELFF.

The sample holds a few counts of this clonotype. This rearrangement joins TRBV6-1 to TRBJ2-1, with D possibly TRBD2 on 6 matching bases. The germline CDR1 and CDR2 sequences are MNHNS and SASEGT. Trimming shortened V by 8 bases and J by 2 bases, and 13 bases separated the two germline ends. CDR3 size: 14 residues. The CDR3 reads CASASGGTYNEQFF. CDR3 coding DNA: TGTGCCAGCGCTTCTGGGGGGACCTACAATGAGCAGTTCTTC.

This clonotype was seen only a few times. The V and J genes are TRBV28 and TRBJ2-7; D is ambiguous. Trimming took off 4 bases at V and 0 bases at J, with 7 bases between the two ends. The CDR3 has 13 residues. Germline V lookup: CDR1 MDHEN, CDR2 SYDVKM. The CDR3 sequence: CASSSPHSYEQYF. In DNA form, the CDR3 reads TGTGCCAGCAGTTCCCCCCACTCCTACGAGCAGTACTTC. The complete variable domain, with remaining parts taken from reference TRBV28 and TRBJ2-7, reads DVKVTQSSRYLVKRTGEKVFLECVQDMDHENMFWYRQDPGLGLRLIYFSYDVKMKEKGDIPEGYSVSREKKERFSLILESASTNQTSMYLCASSSPHSYEQYFGPGTRLTVT.